The 23 T cell receptor beta chains listed next were all sequenced from one sample in a study of post-analysis software for immune sequencing data. Findings and caveats of the study: Roughly 5 TRBV segments, including TRBV5-6, TRBV5-1 and TRBV20-1, were more frequent in patients than controls.

Unique molecular identifiers were built into the TCR beta cDNA libraries. TCRdb reprocessed the PCR reads via MiXCR and lists one record per CDR3 protein. The profile shows fewer than 600,000 distinct CDR3 sequences, less than 45% of them singletons. What these receptors recognize is not known. Sequenced: blood. All receptors come from a girl aged 5-17 years with multiple sclerosis.

This clonotype was counted between two and nine times. The CDR3 region is CASSQTGTFYSPLHF. CDR3 DNA sequence: TGTGCCAGCAGCCAGACCGGGACCTTTTATTCACCCCTCCACTTT. The chain has TRBV12-3 or TRBV12-4 and TRBJ1-6; D may be TRBD1 (5 bases). V lost 6 bases, J lost 8 bases, and 17 bases lay in between. The CDR3 covers 15 residues.

This clonotype was counted a few times. The V gene is TRBV20-1, the J gene TRBJ2-7, with no clear D. The CDR3 sequence is 12 residues long. The V and J ends lost 4 bases and 4 bases respectively, with 11 bases between them. From germline, CDR1 is DFQATT and CDR2 SNEGSKA (reference sequence). The CDR3 sequence: CSAKNRAYEQYF. The DNA for the CDR3 is TGCAGTGCTAAGAACCGAGCTTACGAGCAGTACTTC.

This chain links TRBV2 with TRBJ2-3; 7 positions agree with TRBD2. The CDR3 runs to 14 residues. V was pared by 7 bases and J by 0 bases, with 4 bases of the junction left unmatched. Germline CDR1 SNHLY, CDR2 FYNNEI. For the CDR3, the DNA is TGTGCCAGCACGGATAGCGGGAGCACAGATACGCAGTATTTT. It yields the protein CASTDSGSTDTQYF.

This clonotype came up a few times. This rearrangement joins TRBV6-6 to TRBJ1-4, with TRBD1 matching 7 bases. Per germline, CDR1 MNHNY and CDR2 SVGAGI (reference sequence). The CDR3 contains 16 residues. The ends lost 5 bases at V and 1 base at J; junction bases unmatched: 7. This CDR3 reads CASSTGESRTNEKLFF. Here the CDR3 DNA reads TGTGCCAGCAGTACAGGGGAATCGCGAACTAATGAAAAACTGTTTTTT.

The sample holds a few counts of this clonotype. The CDR3 sequence is CASSLTPANYEQYF. The CDR3 nucleotides read TGTGCCAGCAGTTTAACGCCAGCCAACTACGAGCAGTACTTC. V and J are TRBV27 and TRBJ2-7; D is undetermined. Trimming removed 2 bases from V and 3 bases from J, with 11 bases in between. The CDR3 covers 14 residues. In germline, CDR1 is MNHEY, CDR2 SMNVEV (reference sequence).

This clonotype showed up just a few times. The chain couples TRBV29-1 to TRBJ2-5, with D possibly matching TRBD2 (6 bases). Germline CDR1 reads SQVTM; CDR2 reads ANQGSEA. The CDR3 runs to 13 residues. Written as DNA, the CDR3 is TGCAGAGCCGGCGGGACTCCCCAGGAGACCCAGTACTTC. Encoded protein: CRAGGTPQETQYF.

This chain connects TRBV27 to TRBJ2-7; 7 nucleotides agree with TRBD2. V shed 6 bases and J 0 bases; nucleotides not matched to a gene: 11. The germline V gene has CDR1 MNHEY and CDR2 SMNVEV (reference sequence). This CDR3 has 16 residues. DNA of the CDR3: TGTGCCAGCAGGCGAGGGAGGGCACAGGACTCCTACGAGCAGTACTTC. Its translation is CASRRGRAQDSYEQYF.

This clonotype occurred once. This chain connects TRBV28 to TRBJ2-1; 10 nucleotides align to TRBD2. V shed 6 bases, J shed 4 bases, and the junction held 6 bases outside the gene matches. The CDR3 length is 15 residues. The germline CDR1 and CDR2 sequences are MDHEN and SYDVKM. This CDR3 reads CASSLGLAIYNEQFF. As DNA, the CDR3 is TGTGCCAGCAGCCTGGGACTAGCGATTTACAATGAGCAGTTCTTC.

This clonotype turned up a few times. CDR3 sequence (DNA): TGCAGTGCTAGAGGGACAGGGGATTCCGGGACTAGCCCAGATACGCAGTATTTT. This gives the protein CSARGTGDSGTSPDTQYF. The chain couples TRBV20-1 to TRBJ2-3; D assignment may be TRBD1 or TRBD2 (9 bases each). CDR3 length: 18 residues. The germline gives CDR1 DFQATT, CDR2 SNEGSKA (reference sequence). The ends were cut back, 1 base at V and 4 bases at J, with 24 bases in the middle.

The gene calls are TRBV29-1 and TRBJ1-2; D possibly corresponds to TRBD1 (6 bases). V shed 5 bases and J shed 2 bases, with 12 bases lying between them. Germline V gives CDR1 SQVTM, CDR2 ANQGSEA. The CDR3 is 13 residues long. The CDR3, as DNA: TGCAGCGTTAGAGGGGGGCAGAACTATGGCTACACCTTC. Translating it yields CSVRGGQNYGYTF. The whole variable domain, remainder taken from reference TRBV29-1 and TRBJ1-2, is SAVISQKPSRDICQRGTSLTIQCQVDSQVTMMFWYRQQPGQSLTLIATANQGSEATYESGFVIDKFPISRPNLTFSTLTVSNMSPEDSSIYLCSVRGGQNYGYTFGSGTRLTVV.

This clonotype was counted between two and nine times. This chain connects TRBV9 to TRBJ2-7, with D possibly matching TRBD1 (6 bases). V was cut by 2 bases and J by 2 bases, with 14 bases left in between. The germline gives CDR1 SGDLS, CDR2 YYNGEE. The CDR3 contains 15 residues. The CDR3 coding sequence is TGTGCCAGCAGCGTCAGACAGGACACAACCTACGAGCAGTACTTC. Its translation is CASSVRQDTTYEQYF.

The genes are TRBV6-6 and TRBJ1-1, with 9 bases identical to TRBD1. CDR3 size: 14 residues. The V gene's germline CDR1 is MNHNY and CDR2 SVGAGI (reference sequence). V was pared by 4 bases and J by 4 bases, with 4 bases of the junction left unmatched. The chain's CDR3 is CASSSQGASTEAFF. The CDR3 DNA reads TGTGCCAGCAGTTCACAGGGGGCCAGCACTGAAGCTTTCTTT.

The sample holds one count of this clonotype. The chain couples TRBV5-1 to TRBJ2-5, with D perhaps TRBD2 (6 bases). The CDR3 spans 13 residues. The V gene lost 6 bases and the J gene lost 4 bases, with 13 bases spanning the gap. Germline V gene lookup returns CDR1 SGHRS and CDR2 YFSETQ. CDR3 sequence: CASTRGSGETQYF. The DNA for the CDR3 is TGCGCCAGCACCCGGGGGTCTGGAGAGACCCAGTACTTC.

This clonotype was observed a single time. The CDR3 region has the DNA TGTGCCAGCTCACAGGGACAGGGAGAGAGTACTGAAGCTTTCTTT. Amino acid sequence: CASSQGQGESTEAFF. The chain has TRBV18 and TRBJ1-1; TRBD1 agrees at 9 bases. V was pared by 4 bases and J by 5 bases, with 8 bases of the junction left unmatched. Germline V gene sequence: CDR1 KGHSH, CDR2 LQKENI. The CDR3 extends over 15 amino acids.

This clonotype was observed at least ten times. V gene TRBV28 combines with J gene TRBJ2-1; 9 bases align to TRBD1. With V trimmed by 6 bases and J by 5 bases, 8 bases remained unmatched. The CDR3 has 15 amino acids. Germline CDR1 is MDHEN and CDR2 is SYDVKM. In nucleotides, the CDR3 is TGTGCCAGCAGCCCTGGACAGGGGAGCCACAATGAGCAGTTCTTC. Amino acid sequence: CASSPGQGSHNEQFF.

This chain connects TRBV29-1 to TRBJ1-2; 9 bases are shared with TRBD1. This CDR3 has 13 amino acids. After removal of 6 bases from V and 1 base from J, the junction contained 3 bases not matched to a gene. Germline CDR1 reads SQVTM; CDR2 reads ANQGSEA. The CDR3 DNA sequence: TGCAGCGTAGGGACAGGGAATAACTATGGCTACACCTTC. Its protein is CSVGTGNNYGYTF.

The chain has TRBV4-1 and TRBJ2-5; D call uncertain. V lost 4 bases to trimming and J lost 0 bases, with 15 bases between them. CDR1 and CDR2 from the germline V gene are MGHRA and YSYEKL. The CDR3 has 16 amino acids. The CDR3: CASSPYEGANQETQYF. The CDR3 DNA follows: TGCGCCAGCAGCCCGTATGAAGGCGCCAACCAAGAGACCCAGTACTTC.

This chain joins TRBV11-2 and TRBJ2-1; D is possibly TRBD1 or TRBD2 (5 bases each). CDR3 length equals 15 residues. V lost 2 bases to trimming and J lost 2 bases, with 10 bases between them. Germline V gives CDR1 SGHAT, CDR2 FQNNGV. The CDR3 DNA is TGTGCCAGCAGCTTAAGGGACGGACCCTACAATGAGCAGTTCTTC. It yields the protein CASSLRDGPYNEQFF.

This clonotype was seen many times. V and J are TRBV20-1 and TRBJ2-5; D is perhaps TRBD2 (5 bases). Trimming cost V 3 bases and J 5 bases, with 7 bases left between them. Germline values: CDR1 DFQATT, CDR2 SNEGSKA (reference sequence). This CDR3 comprises 11 residues. The CDR3, as DNA: TGCAGTGCTAGGAGGGTCGAGACCCAGTACTTC. This codes for CSARRVETQYF.

This sequence joins TRBV6-8 and TRBJ2-5, with 12 bases lining up with TRBD2. The end of the DNA fits TRBJ2-7 better, so the J call may be wrong. The CDR3 consists of 16 residues. The V gene's germline CDR1 is MNHGY and CDR2 SAAAGT. The DNA for the CDR3 is TGTGCCAGCAGTTGCCCCGGGACTAGCGGGCTCTACGAGCAGTACTTC. This gives the protein CASSCPGTSGLYEQYF.

This clonotype was picked up a small number of times. The chain carries TRBV25-1 and TRBJ2-7; 7 bases match TRBD1. Germline V gene sequence: CDR1 MGHDK, CDR2 SYGVNS. CDR3 length: 15 residues. With V trimmed by 1 base and J by 5 bases, 8 bases remained unmatched. This chain's CDR3 is CASSESVTGSHEQYF. CDR3 DNA: TGTGCCAGCAGTGAATCTGTGACAGGGTCCCACGAGCAGTACTTC.

Here the CDR3 reads CSARASQGSSGNTIYF. The CDR3 nucleotides read TGCAGTGCTAGGGCTTCACAGGGGAGCTCTGGAAACACCATATATTTT. The genes are TRBV20-1 and TRBJ1-3, with 7 bases that match TRBD1. The CDR3 is 16 residues long. After removal of 3 bases from V and 0 bases from J, the junction contained 8 bases not matched to a gene. Germline loops: CDR1 DFQATT, CDR2 SNEGSKA (reference sequence).

V usage is TRBV28 and J usage is TRBJ2-3, with 10 bases fitting TRBD2. The CDR3 length is 18 residues. Germline loops: CDR1 MDHEN, CDR2 SYDVKM. Trimming at V came to 4 bases and at J to 0 bases, leaving 10 bases not matched to a gene. Here the CDR3 DNA reads TGTGCCAGCAGTTCTCTAGCGGGGGTTCATACTAGCACAGATACGCAGTATTTT. Translating gives CASSSLAGVHTSTDTQYF.